The TCR beta chain under discussion was sequenced for a study of blood T cell repertoires in COVID-19. Study-level information: Samples came from the United States, Italy and Spain, spanning acute and convalescent COVID-19. From T cells, B-cell-depleted T cells, or PBMCs came the material, which was cDNA or gDNA.

Deletions cut 3 bases from V and 1 base from J, with 6 bases between. The germline V gene encodes CDR1 PRHDT and CDR2 FYEKMQ (reference sequence). The CDR3 has 13 amino acids. Original data processing: Reference gene primer amplification gave nucleated cell count estimates. Only in-frame clones appear in the TCRdb table, and some are missing; sequencing was by immunoSEQ multiplex PCR. The DNA was the basis for D and trimming; V, J and clone size are from that table. The sample contains hundreds of thousands of clones, approximately 90% of which appear only once. Followed over time, Seattle patients had been enrolled while infection was active. About this clone: A much larger clonotype is one base distant, so this may be a read error.

Material: peripheral blood. This chain links TRBV13 with TRBJ1-1; D might be TRBD1 (6 bases). This clonotype was obtained from a man aged 18-30 years with COVID-19, enrolled during active disease. CDR3 residues: CASSLTGNTEAFF. The CDR3 bases are TGTGCCAGCAGCTTGACAGGGAACACTGAAGCTTTCTTT.